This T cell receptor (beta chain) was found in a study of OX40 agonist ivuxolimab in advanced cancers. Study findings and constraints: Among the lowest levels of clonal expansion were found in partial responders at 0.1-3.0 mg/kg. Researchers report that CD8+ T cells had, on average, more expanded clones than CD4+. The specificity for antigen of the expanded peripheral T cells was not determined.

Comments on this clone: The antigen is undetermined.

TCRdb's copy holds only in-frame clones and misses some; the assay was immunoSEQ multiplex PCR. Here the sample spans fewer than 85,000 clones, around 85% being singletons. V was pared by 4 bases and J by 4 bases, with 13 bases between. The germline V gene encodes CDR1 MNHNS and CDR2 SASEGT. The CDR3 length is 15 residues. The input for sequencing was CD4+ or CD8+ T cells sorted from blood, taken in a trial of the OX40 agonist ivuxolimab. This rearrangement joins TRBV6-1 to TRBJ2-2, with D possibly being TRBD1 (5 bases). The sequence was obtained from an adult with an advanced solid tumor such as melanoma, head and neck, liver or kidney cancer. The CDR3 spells CASSAAIQGTGELFF. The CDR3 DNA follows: TGTGCCAGCAGTGCAGCTATCCAGGGCACCGGGGAGCTGTTTTTT.